This T cell receptor (beta chain) originates from a study of blood T cell repertoires in COVID-19. Study-wide background: Spain, Italy and the United States supplied samples that represented acute and convalescent COVID-19.

The protocol was immunoSEQ multiplex PCR, while the TCRdb copy is restricted to in-frame clones and leaves out a portion. This sample has approximately 230,000 clones, with around 90% found just once. The sequencing sample was made of PBMCs or T cells enriched from blood (not recorded which). The TCR originated in a woman in her thirties with acute COVID-19.

CDR3: CASSVTDFLFHTIYF. CDR3 bases: TGTGCCAGCAGCGTAACCGACTTTTTATTTCACACCATATATTTT. The chain carries TRBV9 and TRBJ1-3, with D unclear. Trimming pared 1 base from V and 8 bases from J, leaving 16 bases between. Germline values: CDR1 SGDLS, CDR2 YYNGEE. The CDR3 length is 15 residues.